This T cell receptor (beta chain) was identified during a study of vaccination and CD4 T cells after COVID-19. Sequencing of DNA taken from cultured CD4+ T cells relied on the Oncomine TCR Beta short-read assay. Researchers extracted genomic DNA from CD4+ T cells that had been cultured. TCRdb ran MiXCR on the PCR reads and lists one entry per CDR3 protein. The sample has roughly 10,000 distinct CDR3 sequences, about 51% seen once. Study-wide results and caveats: Among those convalescent, a median about 85% of reactive clones emerged solely post-vaccination.

Specified treatment: roughly 10-day PBMC culture with coronavirus spike peptide pools or control peptides (ViraFEST assay). IL-2 (around 9.8 IU/ml) and peptide pools (roughly 10 ug/ml) were added to cultures of a few million PBMCs per well. Notes on this clonotype: Its antigen is not known.

This clonotype was obtained from a human donor who had recovered from COVID-19. What was sequenced was CD4+ T cells from blood, cultured in vitro.

The CDR3 protein is CASSLGDRDYGYTF. The CDR3 DNA follows: TGTGCCAGCAGCTTGGGCGACAGGGACTATGGCTACACCTTC. This chain connects TRBV5-4 to TRBJ1-2, with 7 bases lining up with TRBD1. CDR1 SGHNT and CDR2 YYREEE come from the germline V gene (reference sequence). Losses at the gene ends were 0 bases for V and 3 bases for J; bases not matched to a gene: 2. The CDR3 covers 14 residues.